Described below is a single TCR beta chain sequence and its context. Its antigen is unknown. Per-nucleotide qualities are absent, and no much larger clonotype sits a single base away. The immunoSEQ Assay, a bias-controlled multiplex PCR, was used to amplify TCRbeta CDR3 regions from genomic DNA. As for the authors' bioinformatics: The number of nucleated cells in each sample was estimated from the amplification of reference gene primers within the assay. Sequence reads were collapsed and filtered to measure the absolute abundance of every unique TCRbeta CDR3 rearrangement. For each sample, productive Simpson clonality was calculated as the square root of Simpson's diversity index across productive rearrangements. What TCRdb holds here is the immuneACCESS table cut down to in-frame rearrangements. Part of the clones is not present; checked against another copy, under half of the missing clones reflect an unresolved V gene, and the others are unexplained. That table furnishes V, J and clone size, whereas the DNA furnished D and trimming. This sample lists some 190,000 clones; 70% to 90% were detected once. Around 1.1% of the sample is taken by the ten largest.

Whole blood was collected in K2EDTA tubes by collaborating institutions according to the institutions' own protocols. For TCRbeta analysis, collaborators shipped samples in one of three forms: frozen whole blood, isolated PBMCs, or DNA extracted from either of those sample types. This sample is part of a study of blood T cell repertoires in COVID-19 (dated by TCRdb to about 2020). Regarding the study in general: Samples covering the acute and convalescent phases of COVID-19 were provided by collaborators in the United States, Italy and Spain. The prospective study material was composed of cDNA or gDNA derived from T cells, B-cell-depleted T cells, or PBMCs. The dataset comprised deeply sampled blood TCRbeta repertoires from subjects exposed to, actively infected with, or recovered from COVID-19. The repertoires were made available in a free public database intended to serve as a resource for research on the immune response to SARS-CoV-2. The samples were drawn from two sources: the first 160 participants of the ongoing ImmuneRACE study, and about 1,300 subjects contributed by 6 global collaborators. The sample metadata nearly always contained a de-identified subject ID, COVID-19 status, age in years and sex. Where available, HLA class I and class II types were taken from metadata supplied by the sample provider and were not determined by assay-based typing.

Paper-wide results and their limitations: How much clinical and demographic metadata was included differed by source and by participant, and the metadata was provided uncurated.

The germline V gene gives CDR1 as SGDLS and CDR2 as YYNGEE. V is cut by 5 bases and J by 0 bases, and the space between the germline ends is 14 bases. The cysteine opens and the phenylalanine closes a CDR3 of 15 amino acids. Just the 45-base CDR3 DNA is kept, in frame starting at base 1. The chain couples TRBV9 to TRBJ1-1; a confident D gene designation cannot be given. The receptor was derived from a man aged 25-45 years with acute or convalescent COVID-19. The sequenced sample consisted of peripheral blood. The CDR3 reads CASSQGSGMNTEAFF. The nucleotide sequence reads as follows: TGTGCCAGCAGTCAAGGAAGCGGGATGAACACTGAAGCTTTCTTT.